The 7 T cell receptor beta chains in this list originate from one sample, sequenced in a study of blood T cell repertoires in COVID-19. Clones were sequenced by immunoSEQ multiplex PCR, and TCRdb holds only the in-frame ones, with some missing. The sample contains 25,000 to 30,000 clones, around nine tenths of which appear only once. Source material: peripheral blood. Receptor source: a human donor in a cohort sampled during active COVID-19. The donor label of this sample is uncertain.

This clone has more than one count but fewer than ten. The chain combines TRBV6-2 or TRBV6-3 with TRBJ1-6, with D possibly matching TRBD1 (6 bases). Germline CDR1 MNHEY, CDR2 SVGEGT. Trimming removed 5 bases at V and 10 bases at J, with 18 bases between. The CDR3 loop spans 15 amino acids. Here the CDR3 DNA reads TGTGCCAGCAGTCCACGCGATGGACAGTTATCACCCCTCCACTTT. Protein product: CASSPRDGQLSPLHF.

The chain is built from TRBV4-1 and TRBJ2-7, with D tentatively TRBD2 (6 bases). The CDR3 runs to 17 residues. Germline values: CDR1 MGHRA, CDR2 YSYEKL. Deletions cut 3 bases from V and 2 bases from J, with 20 bases between. CDR3 protein: CASSHNQGLYGAYEQYF. CDR3 nucleotides: TGCGCCAGCAGCCACAACCAGGGACTCTATGGCGCCTACGAGCAGTACTTC.

The DNA for the CDR3 is TGCGCCAGCAGTCGAGGACTAGCGGGGGGTAGCTCCTACAATGAGCAGTTCTTC. It is translated as CASSRGLAGGSSYNEQFF. The rearrangement joins TRBV4-1 to TRBJ2-1; 14 bases align to TRBD2. This CDR3 region has 18 residues. Germline lookup yields CDR1 MGHRA and CDR2 YSYEKL. V shed 6 bases, J shed 0 bases, and the junction held 7 bases outside the gene matches.

This clone was seen a few times. The rearrangement joins TRBV6-2 or TRBV6-3 to TRBJ1-2; 7 nucleotides agree with TRBD1. V was clipped by 0 bases and J by 0 bases; unmatched bases: 1. The CDR3 runs to 15 residues. Germline V gene data show CDR1 as MNHEY and CDR2 as SVGEGT. This CDR3 is CASSYSGTANYGYTF. CDR3 coding DNA: TGTGCCAGCAGTTACTCAGGGACAGCTAACTATGGCTACACCTTC.

The gene calls are TRBV4-2 and TRBJ2-7; a weak D match, TRBD1 (5 bases). The germline V gene encodes CDR1 LGHNA and CDR2 YNFKEQ. The germline V and J ends were trimmed by 1 base and 0 bases, with 13 bases remaining between them. The CDR3 has 16 amino acids. CDR3 sequence reads: CASSQGKGLSSYEQYF. For the CDR3, the DNA is TGTGCCAGCAGCCAAGGAAAGGGGTTGAGCTCCTACGAGCAGTACTTC.

The V call is TRBV4-1, the J call TRBJ2-7, with D uncertain. CDR1 and CDR2 from the germline V gene are MGHRA and YSYEKL. Trimming removed 1 base at V and 7 bases at J, with 11 bases between. This CDR3 has 13 residues. The CDR3 region is CASSQVLSWEQYF. CDR3 DNA: TGCGCCAGCAGCCAAGTACTCTCATGGGAGCAGTACTTC.

This chain connects TRBV5-6 to TRBJ1-4, with D unclear. V lost 4 bases to trimming and J lost 8 bases, with 12 bases between them. CDR1 is SGHDT and CDR2 is YYEEEE in the germline V gene. There are 13 residues in the CDR3. As DNA, the CDR3 is TGTGCCAGCAGCCTCTCGGTAATGGAAAAACTGTTTTTT. It specifies CASSLSVMEKLFF.